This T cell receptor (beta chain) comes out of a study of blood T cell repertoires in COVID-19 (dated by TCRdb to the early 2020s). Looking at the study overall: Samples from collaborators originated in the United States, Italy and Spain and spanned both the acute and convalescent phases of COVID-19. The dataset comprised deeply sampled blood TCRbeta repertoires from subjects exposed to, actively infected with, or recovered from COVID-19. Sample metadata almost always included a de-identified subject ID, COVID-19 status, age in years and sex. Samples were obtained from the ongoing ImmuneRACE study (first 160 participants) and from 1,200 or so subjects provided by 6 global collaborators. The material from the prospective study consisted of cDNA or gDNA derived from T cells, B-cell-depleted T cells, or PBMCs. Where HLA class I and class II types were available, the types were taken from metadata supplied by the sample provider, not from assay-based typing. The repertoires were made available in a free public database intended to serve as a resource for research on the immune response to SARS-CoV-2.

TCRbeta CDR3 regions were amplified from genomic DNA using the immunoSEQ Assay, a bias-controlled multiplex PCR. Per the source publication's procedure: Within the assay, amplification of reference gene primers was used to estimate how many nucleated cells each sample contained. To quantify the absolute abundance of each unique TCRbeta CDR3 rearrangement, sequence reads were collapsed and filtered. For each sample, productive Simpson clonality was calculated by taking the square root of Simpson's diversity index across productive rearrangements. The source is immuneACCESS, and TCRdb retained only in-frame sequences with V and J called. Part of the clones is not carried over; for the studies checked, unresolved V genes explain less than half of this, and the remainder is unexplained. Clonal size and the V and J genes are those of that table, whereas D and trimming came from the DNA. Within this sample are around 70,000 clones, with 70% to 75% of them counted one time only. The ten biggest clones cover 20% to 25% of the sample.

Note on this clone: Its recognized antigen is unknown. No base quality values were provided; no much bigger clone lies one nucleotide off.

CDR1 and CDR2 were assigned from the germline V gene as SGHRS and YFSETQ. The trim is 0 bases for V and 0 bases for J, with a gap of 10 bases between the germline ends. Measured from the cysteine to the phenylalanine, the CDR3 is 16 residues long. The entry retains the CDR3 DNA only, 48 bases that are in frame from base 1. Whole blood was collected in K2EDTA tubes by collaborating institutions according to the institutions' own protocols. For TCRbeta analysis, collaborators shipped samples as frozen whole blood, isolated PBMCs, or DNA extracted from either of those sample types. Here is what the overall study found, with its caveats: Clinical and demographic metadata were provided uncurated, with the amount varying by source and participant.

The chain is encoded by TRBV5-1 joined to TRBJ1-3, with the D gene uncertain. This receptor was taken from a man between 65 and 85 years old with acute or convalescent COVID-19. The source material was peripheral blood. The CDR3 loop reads CASSLAGDASGNTIYF. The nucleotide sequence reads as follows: TGCGCCAGCAGCTTGGCCGGTGATGCCTCTGGAAACACCATATATTTT.